The 8 T cell receptor beta chains listed next were all sequenced from one sample in a study of blood T cell repertoires in COVID-19. This table comes from immunoSEQ multiplex PCR, and its TCRdb copy is limited to in-frame clones, with some not included. In the table there are about 140,000 clones, 77% of which are singletons. The sample consisted of peripheral blood. Receptors originate from a woman between 50 and 59 years old with active or convalescent COVID-19.

This clone appeared a few times. The rearrangement links TRBV2 to TRBJ1-1, with D maybe TRBD1 (5 bases). The germline gives CDR1 SNHLY, CDR2 FYNNEI. The CDR3 consists of 11 residues. V lost 8 bases and J 1 base, leaving 5 bases between the germline ends. The CDR3 DNA reads as TGTGCCAGCGGACAGAACACTGAAGCTTTCTTT. Translated: CASGQNTEAFF.

The chain couples TRBV18 to TRBJ2-7; D call uncertain. The CDR3 totals 12 residues. Trimming removed 3 bases at V and 3 bases at J, with 6 bases between. Germline-derived CDR1 and CDR2 are KGHSH and LQKENI. Written as DNA, the CDR3 is TGTGCCAGCTCACCGAGCGACTACGAGCAGTACTTC. Translated: CASSPSDYEQYF.

The V and J genes are TRBV5-1 and TRBJ2-5; TRBD2 matches 13 bases. The V gene end was trimmed by 4 bases and the J gene end by 2 bases; junction bases not matched to a gene: 5. The CDR3 totals 16 residues. From germline, CDR1 is SGHRS and CDR2 YFSETQ. CDR3 amino acids: CASSRTSGSRQETQYF. CDR3 in DNA: TGCGCCAGCAGCCGGACTAGCGGGAGTCGTCAAGAGACCCAGTACTTC. The full variable domain, its missing parts supplied by reference TRBV5-1 and TRBJ2-5, is KAGVTQTPRYLIKTRGQQVTLSCSPISGHRSVSWYQQTPGQGLQFLFEYFSETQRNKGNFPGRFSGRQFSNSRSEMNVSTLELGDSALYLCASSRTSGSRQETQYFGPGTRLLVL.

The V and J genes are TRBV5-1 and TRBJ2-5; D not resolved. There are 14 residues in the CDR3. Germline values: CDR1 SGHRS, CDR2 YFSETQ. Deletions cut 0 bases from V and 4 bases from J, with 10 bases between. CDR3 region: CASSLGLLRETQYF. DNA of the CDR3: TGCGCCAGCAGCTTGGGACTCCTCCGAGAGACCCAGTACTTC. Based on the CDR3 plus reference TRBV5-1 and TRBJ2-5, the full variable domain is KAGVTQTPRYLIKTRGQQVTLSCSPISGHRSVSWYQQTPGQGLQFLFEYFSETQRNKGNFPGRFSGRQFSNSRSEMNVSTLELGDSALYLCASSLGLLRETQYFGPGTRLLVL.

This clone showed up just once. The genes are TRBV18 and TRBJ1-1; 7 bases are a match to TRBD1. Per germline, CDR1 KGHSH and CDR2 LQKENI. V gave up 4 bases and J gave up 3 bases; unmatched junction bases: 5. The CDR3 is 14 residues long. The CDR3 region is CASSLRDSDTEAFF. DNA of the CDR3: TGTGCCAGCTCACTCCGGGACAGTGACACTGAAGCTTTCTTT. The entire variable domain, with the rest obtained from reference TRBV18 and TRBJ1-1, is as follows: NAGVMQNPRHLVRRRGQEARLRCSPMKGHSHVYWYRQLPEEGLKFMVYLQKENIIDESGMPKERFSAEFPKEGPSILRIQQVVRGDSAAYFCASSLRDSDTEAFFGQGTRLTVV.

This sequence joins TRBV19 and TRBJ2-7; unclear D gene. The germline V and J ends were trimmed by 1 base and 5 bases, with 6 bases remaining between them. Looked up from germline, CDR1 is LNHDA and CDR2 is SQIVND (reference sequence). This CDR3 has 12 residues. The chain's CDR3 is CASSIGRDEQYF. CDR3 sequence (DNA): TGTGCCAGTAGTATAGGTCGAGACGAGCAGTACTTC. Looking up the rest from reference TRBV19 and TRBJ2-7 gives the full variable domain: DGGITQSPKYLFRKEGQNVTLSCEQNLNHDAMYWYRQDPGQGLRLIYYSQIVNDFQKGDIAEGYSVSREKKESFPLTVTSAQKNPTAFYLCASSIGRDEQYFGPGTRLTVT.

The rearrangement uses TRBV6-2 or TRBV6-3 and TRBJ2-3, with 8 positions matching TRBD2. After removal of 4 bases from V and 12 bases from J, the junction contained 3 bases not matched to a gene. CDR3 length equals 11 residues. The germline gives CDR1 MNHEY, CDR2 SVGEGT. CDR3 amino acids: CASSLGLEQYF. CDR3 bases: TGTGCCAGCAGTTTGGGACTAGAACAGTATTTT.

The genes are TRBV10-2 and TRBJ1-1, with D maybe TRBD1 (6 bases). The CDR3 spans 15 residues. The ends were cut back, 5 bases at V and 0 bases at J, with 13 bases in the middle. Per the germline V gene, CDR1 is WSHSY and CDR2 is SAAADI. CDR3 in amino acids: CASSPQNRVNTEAFF. The CDR3 nucleotides are TGCGCCAGCAGTCCCCAGAACAGGGTGAACACTGAAGCTTTCTTT.